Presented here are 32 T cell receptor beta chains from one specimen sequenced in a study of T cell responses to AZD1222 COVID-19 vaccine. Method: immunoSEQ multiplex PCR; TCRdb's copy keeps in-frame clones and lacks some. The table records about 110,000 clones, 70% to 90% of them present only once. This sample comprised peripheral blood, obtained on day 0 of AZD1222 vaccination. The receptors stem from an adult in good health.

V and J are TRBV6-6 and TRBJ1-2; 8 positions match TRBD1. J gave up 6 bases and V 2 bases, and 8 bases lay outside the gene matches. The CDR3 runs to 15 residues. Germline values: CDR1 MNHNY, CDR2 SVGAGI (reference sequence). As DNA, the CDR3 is TGTGCCAGCAGTTACCTATCGACAGGGGAGAATGGCTACACCTTC. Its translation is CASSYLSTGENGYTF.

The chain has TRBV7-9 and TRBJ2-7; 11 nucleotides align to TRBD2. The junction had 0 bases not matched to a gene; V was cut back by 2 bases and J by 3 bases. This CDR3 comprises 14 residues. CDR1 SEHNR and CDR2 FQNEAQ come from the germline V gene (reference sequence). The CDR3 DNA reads TGTGCCAGCAGCTTACTAGCGGGAGGCTACGAGCAGTACTTC. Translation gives CASSLLAGGYEQYF.

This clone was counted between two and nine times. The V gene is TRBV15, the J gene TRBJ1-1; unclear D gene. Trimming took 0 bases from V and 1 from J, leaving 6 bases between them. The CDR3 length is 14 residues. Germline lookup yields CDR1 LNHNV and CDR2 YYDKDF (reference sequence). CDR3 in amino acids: CATSRDFQNTEAFF. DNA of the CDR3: TGTGCCACCAGCAGAGATTTCCAGAACACTGAAGCTTTCTTT.

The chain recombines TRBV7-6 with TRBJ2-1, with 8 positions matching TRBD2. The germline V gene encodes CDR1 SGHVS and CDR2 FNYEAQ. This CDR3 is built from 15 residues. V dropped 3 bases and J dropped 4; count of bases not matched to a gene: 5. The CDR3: CASSLGTSGYNEQFF. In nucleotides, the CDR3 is TGTGCCAGCAGCTTGGGCACTAGCGGTTACAATGAGCAGTTCTTC.

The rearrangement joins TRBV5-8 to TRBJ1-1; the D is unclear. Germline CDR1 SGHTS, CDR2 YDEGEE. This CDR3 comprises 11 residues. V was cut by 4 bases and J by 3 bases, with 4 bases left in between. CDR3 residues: CASSAYTEAFF. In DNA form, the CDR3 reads TGTGCCAGCAGCGCCTACACTGAAGCTTTCTTT.

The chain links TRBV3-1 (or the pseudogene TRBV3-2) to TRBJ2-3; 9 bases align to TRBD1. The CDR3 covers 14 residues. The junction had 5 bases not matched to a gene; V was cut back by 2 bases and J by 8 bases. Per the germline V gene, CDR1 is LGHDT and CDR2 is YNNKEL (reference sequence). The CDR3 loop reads CASSQQYRGLTQYF. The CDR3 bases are TGTGCCAGCAGCCAACAGTACAGGGGGCTTACGCAGTATTTT.

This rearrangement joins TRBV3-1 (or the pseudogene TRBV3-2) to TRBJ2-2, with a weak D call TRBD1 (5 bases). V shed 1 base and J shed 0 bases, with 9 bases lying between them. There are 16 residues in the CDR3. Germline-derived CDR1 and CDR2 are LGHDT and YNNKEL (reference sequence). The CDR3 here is CASSQVRQSNTGELFF. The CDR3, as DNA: TGTGCCAGCAGCCAAGTAAGACAGTCGAACACCGGGGAGCTGTTTTTT.

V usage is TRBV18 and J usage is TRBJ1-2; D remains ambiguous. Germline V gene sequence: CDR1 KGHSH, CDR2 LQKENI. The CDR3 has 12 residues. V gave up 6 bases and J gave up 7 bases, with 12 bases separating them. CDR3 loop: CASSPPGLGYTF. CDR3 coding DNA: TGTGCCAGCTCGCCTCCCGGTCTTGGCTACACCTTC.

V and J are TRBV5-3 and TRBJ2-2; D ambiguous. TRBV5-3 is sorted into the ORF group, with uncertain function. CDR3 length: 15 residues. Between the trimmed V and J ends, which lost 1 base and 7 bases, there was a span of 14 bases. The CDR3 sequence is CARSLSPGPGGELFF. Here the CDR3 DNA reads TGTGCCAGAAGCTTGTCCCCGGGCCCTGGCGGGGAGCTGTTTTTT.

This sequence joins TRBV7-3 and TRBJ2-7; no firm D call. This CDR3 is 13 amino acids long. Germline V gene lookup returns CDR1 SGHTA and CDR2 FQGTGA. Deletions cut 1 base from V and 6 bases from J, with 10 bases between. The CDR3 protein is CASSLKLGTEQYF. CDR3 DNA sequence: TGTGCCAGCAGCTTAAAATTAGGTACCGAGCAGTACTTC.

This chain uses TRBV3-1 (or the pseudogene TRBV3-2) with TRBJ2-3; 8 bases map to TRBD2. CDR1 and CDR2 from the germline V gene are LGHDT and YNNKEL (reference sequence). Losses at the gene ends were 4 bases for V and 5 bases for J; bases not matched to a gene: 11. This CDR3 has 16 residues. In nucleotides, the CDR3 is TGTGCCAGCAGCCGGGCTAGCGGGTTTGGAGGAGATACGCAGTATTTT. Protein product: CASSRASGFGGDTQYF.

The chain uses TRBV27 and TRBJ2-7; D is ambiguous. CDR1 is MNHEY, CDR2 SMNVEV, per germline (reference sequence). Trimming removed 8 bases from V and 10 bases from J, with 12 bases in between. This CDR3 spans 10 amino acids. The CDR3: CASGFLDQYF. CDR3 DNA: TGTGCCAGCGGATTCTTGGACCAGTACTTC.

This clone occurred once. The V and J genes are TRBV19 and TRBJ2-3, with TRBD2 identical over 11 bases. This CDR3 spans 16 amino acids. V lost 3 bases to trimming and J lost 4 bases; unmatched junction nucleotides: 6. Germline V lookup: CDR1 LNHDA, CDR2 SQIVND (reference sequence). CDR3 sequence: CASSMGASGGSDTQYF. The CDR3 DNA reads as TGTGCCAGTAGTATGGGTGCTAGCGGGGGGTCAGATACGCAGTATTTT.

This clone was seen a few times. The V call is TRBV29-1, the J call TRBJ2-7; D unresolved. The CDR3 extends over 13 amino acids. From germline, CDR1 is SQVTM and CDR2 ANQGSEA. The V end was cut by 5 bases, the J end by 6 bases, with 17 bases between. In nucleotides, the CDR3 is TGCAGCGTTTCTGCACGGCCATCCATCGAGCAGTACTTC. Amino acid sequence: CSVSARPSIEQYF.

This CDR3 is CASSSRPGARRDVGYTF. CDR3 DNA sequence: TGTGCCAGCAGCTCGCGCCCGGGGGCGCGGAGAGACGTCGGCTACACCTTC. The chain is built from TRBV7-2 and TRBJ1-2; possible D gene TRBD1, 6 bases. The CDR3 loop spans 17 amino acids. V gave up 4 bases and J gave up 8 bases, with 26 bases separating them. Germline V gene sequence: CDR1 SGHTA, CDR2 FQGNSA.

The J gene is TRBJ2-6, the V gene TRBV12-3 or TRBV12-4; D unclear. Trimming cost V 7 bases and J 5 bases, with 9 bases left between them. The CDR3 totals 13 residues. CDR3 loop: CASTPRRANVLTF. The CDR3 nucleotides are TGTGCCAGCACCCCTCGCCGGGCCAACGTCCTGACTTTC.

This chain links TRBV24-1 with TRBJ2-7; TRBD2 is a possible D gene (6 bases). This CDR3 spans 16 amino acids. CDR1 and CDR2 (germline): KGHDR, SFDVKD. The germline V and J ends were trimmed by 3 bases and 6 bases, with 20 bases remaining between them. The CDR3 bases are TGTGCCACCAGTGATAGGGGCTCTCGGGTGGGGGGCGAGCAGTACTTC. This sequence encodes CATSDRGSRVGGEQYF.

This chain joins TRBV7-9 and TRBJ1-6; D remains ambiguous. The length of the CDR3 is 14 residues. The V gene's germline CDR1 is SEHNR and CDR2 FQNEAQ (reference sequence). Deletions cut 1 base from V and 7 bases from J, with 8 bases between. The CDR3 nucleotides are TGTGCCAGCAGCTTAGACAAGATCAATTCACCCCTCCACTTT. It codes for CASSLDKINSPLHF.

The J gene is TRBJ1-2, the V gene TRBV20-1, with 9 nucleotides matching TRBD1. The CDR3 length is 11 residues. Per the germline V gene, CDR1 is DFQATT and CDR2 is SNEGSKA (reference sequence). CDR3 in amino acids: CIMGQGDGYTF. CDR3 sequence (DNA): TGCATTATGGGACAGGGCGATGGCTACACCTTC.

The CDR3 here is CASSLRFGSGELFF. DNA of the CDR3: TGTGCCAGCAGCTTACGGTTTGGATCCGGGGAGCTGTTTTTT. The V gene is TRBV7-2, the J gene TRBJ2-2; D ambiguous. The germline CDR1 and CDR2 sequences are SGHTA and FQGNSA. The CDR3 loop spans 14 amino acids. Trimming took off 2 bases at V and 6 bases at J, with 10 bases between the two ends.

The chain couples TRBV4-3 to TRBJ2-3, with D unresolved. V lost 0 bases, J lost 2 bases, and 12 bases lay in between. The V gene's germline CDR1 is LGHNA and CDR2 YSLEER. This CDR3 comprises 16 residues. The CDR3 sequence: CASSQDTLEATDTQYF. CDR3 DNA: TGCGCCAGCAGCCAAGACACCTTAGAAGCCACAGATACGCAGTATTTT.

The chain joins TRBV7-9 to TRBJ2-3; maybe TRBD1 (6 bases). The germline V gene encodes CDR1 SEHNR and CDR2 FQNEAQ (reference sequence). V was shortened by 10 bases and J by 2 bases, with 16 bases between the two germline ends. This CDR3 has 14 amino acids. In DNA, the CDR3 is TGTGCCAAAACCCGACAGGAGAACACAGATACGCAGTATTTT. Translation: CAKTRQENTDTQYF.

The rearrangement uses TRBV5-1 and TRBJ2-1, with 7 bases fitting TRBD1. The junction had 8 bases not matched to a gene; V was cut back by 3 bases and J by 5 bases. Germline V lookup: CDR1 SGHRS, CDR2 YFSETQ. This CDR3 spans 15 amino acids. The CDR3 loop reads CASSSRQGSDNEQFF. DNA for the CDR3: TGCGCCAGCAGCTCCCGACAGGGATCGGACAATGAGCAGTTCTTC.

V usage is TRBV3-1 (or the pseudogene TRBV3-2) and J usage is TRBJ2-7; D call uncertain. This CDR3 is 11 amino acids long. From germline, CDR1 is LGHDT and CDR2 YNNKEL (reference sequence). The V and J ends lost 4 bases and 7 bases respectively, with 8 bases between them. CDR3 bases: TGTGCCAGCAGCCGCGGACGGGAGCAGTACTTC. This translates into CASSRGREQYF.

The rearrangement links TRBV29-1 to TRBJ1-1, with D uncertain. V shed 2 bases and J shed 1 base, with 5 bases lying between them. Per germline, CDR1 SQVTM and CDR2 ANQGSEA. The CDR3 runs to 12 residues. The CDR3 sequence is CSVERQNTEAFF. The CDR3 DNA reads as TGCAGCGTTGAAAGACAGAACACTGAAGCTTTCTTT.

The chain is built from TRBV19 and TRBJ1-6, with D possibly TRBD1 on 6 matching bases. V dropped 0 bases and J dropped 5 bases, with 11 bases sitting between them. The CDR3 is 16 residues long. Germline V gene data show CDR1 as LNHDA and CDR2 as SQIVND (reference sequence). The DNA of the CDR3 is TGTGCCAGTAGTATAGATTCCACAGGGAATAATTCACCCCTCCACTTT. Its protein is CASSIDSTGNNSPLHF.

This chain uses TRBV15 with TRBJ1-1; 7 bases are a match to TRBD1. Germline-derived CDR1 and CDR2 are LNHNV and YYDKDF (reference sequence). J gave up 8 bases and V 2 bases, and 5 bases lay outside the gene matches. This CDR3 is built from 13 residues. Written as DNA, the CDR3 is TGTGCCACCAGCAGACAAGGGACAGCAGAAGCTTTCTTT. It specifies CATSRQGTAEAFF.

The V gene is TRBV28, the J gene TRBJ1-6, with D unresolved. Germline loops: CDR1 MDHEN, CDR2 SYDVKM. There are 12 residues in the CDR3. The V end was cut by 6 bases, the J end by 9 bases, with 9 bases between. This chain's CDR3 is CASSLPPSPLHF. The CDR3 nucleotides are TGTGCCAGCAGCCTACCCCCTTCACCCCTCCACTTT.

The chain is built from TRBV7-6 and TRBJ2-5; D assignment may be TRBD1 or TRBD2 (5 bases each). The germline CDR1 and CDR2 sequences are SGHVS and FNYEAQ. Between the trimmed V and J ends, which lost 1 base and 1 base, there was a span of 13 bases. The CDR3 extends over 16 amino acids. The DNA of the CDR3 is TGTGCCAGCAGCTTAGGGACGGGACGGGCCCAAGAGACCCAGTACTTC. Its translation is CASSLGTGRAQETQYF.

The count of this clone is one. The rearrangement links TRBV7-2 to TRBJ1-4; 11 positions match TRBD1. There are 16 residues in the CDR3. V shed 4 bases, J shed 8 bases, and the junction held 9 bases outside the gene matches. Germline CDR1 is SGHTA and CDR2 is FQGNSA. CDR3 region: CASSSGTGGFEEKLFF. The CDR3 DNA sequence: TGTGCCAGCAGCTCCGGGACAGGGGGGTTTGAGGAAAAACTGTTTTTT. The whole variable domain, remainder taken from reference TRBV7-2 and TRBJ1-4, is GAGVSQSPSNKVTEKGKDVELRCDPISGHTALYWYRQSLGQGLEFLIYFQGNSAPDKSGLPSDRFSAERTGGSVSTLTIQRTQQEDSAVYLCASSSGTGGFEEKLFFGSGTQLSVL.

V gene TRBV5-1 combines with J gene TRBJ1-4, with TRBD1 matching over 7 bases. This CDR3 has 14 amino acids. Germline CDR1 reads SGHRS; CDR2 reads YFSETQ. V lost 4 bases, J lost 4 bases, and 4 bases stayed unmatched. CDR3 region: CASSPQGHNEKLFF. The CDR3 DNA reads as TGCGCCAGCAGCCCACAGGGGCATAATGAAAAACTGTTTTTT.

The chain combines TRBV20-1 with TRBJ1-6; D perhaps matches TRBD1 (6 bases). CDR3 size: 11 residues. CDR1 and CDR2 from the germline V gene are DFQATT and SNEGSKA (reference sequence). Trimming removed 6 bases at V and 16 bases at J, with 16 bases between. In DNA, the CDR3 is TGCAGTGCCGGACAGATCGGAGAACTCCACTTT. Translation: CSAGQIGELHF.